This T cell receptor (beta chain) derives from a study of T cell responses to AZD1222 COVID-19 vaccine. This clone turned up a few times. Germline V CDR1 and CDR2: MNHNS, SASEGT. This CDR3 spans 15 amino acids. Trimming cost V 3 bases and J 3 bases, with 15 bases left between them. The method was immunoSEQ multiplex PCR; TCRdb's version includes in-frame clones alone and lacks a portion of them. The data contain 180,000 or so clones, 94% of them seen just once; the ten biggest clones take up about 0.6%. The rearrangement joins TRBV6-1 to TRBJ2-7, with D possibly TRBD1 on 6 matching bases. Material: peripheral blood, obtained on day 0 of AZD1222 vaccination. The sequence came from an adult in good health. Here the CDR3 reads CASSDEVVGGYEQYF. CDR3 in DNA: TGTGCCAGCAGTGATGAGGTTGTAGGGGGCTACGAGCAGTACTTC.